The source of this T cell receptor beta chain is a study of T cells after yellow fever vaccination (dated by TCRdb to the late 2010s). About the study as a whole: The SMART-Seq v4 Ultra Low Input RNA kit was used to prepare libraries from fractions with low cell numbers. To track T-cell clones before and after primary and booster YFV17D yellow fever vaccination, bulk TCR alpha and beta repertoires were sequenced longitudinally. The cohort comprised two healthy male donors, one aged 18 to 29 and one aged 30 to 40 years. Blood was drawn at multiple timepoints before and after primary and secondary immunization, with bulk PBMC replicates and cell subsets isolated. What the work shows at the level of the full study, not this receptor alone: Computational filtering was required because FACS-sorted repertoires could contain abundant contaminating clonotypes from the bulk population. Because the study included only a couple of donors, the extent to which the findings can be generalized is limited. After the booster, most clones that had expanded after primary vaccination were detected again (around 96% of CD4 and around nine tenths of CD8), suggesting broad maintenance of memory. A small share of clonotypes was detected in both CD4 and CD8 compartments, with the overlap likely arising from convergent recombination. Compared with the primary T-cell response, the secondary T-cell response was weaker but faster, peaking on day 5 rather than day 15.

The germline V gene (reference sequence) sets CDR1 to MNHEY and CDR2 to SMNVEV. Inclusive of the bounding cysteine and phenylalanine, the CDR3 is 13 residues long. Left in the record is the CDR3 DNA by itself, 39 bases read in frame from the first base. Relative to germline, V is 9 bases shorter and J is 8 bases shorter, with 17 bases between their ends. Turning to this clonotype: Its antigen remains unidentified. Base-call qualities are not available, and no considerably larger clone is one nucleotide away.

Synthesis of TCR cDNA relied on 5'RACE template switching, a step that introduced a universal primer site along with unique molecular identifiers. Priming for cDNA synthesis came from both the TCR alpha and TCR beta constant segments. Libraries were amplified in two PCR steps, with sample barcodes and sequencing adapters added in the second step. Sequencing of libraries was performed on Illumina HiSeq 2500 (2x100 bp) or NovaSeq (2x150 bp). The published analysis was carried out like this. Reads were demultiplexed and collapsed into UMI consensus sequences with MIGEC, and V(D)J alignment was performed with MiXCR. Vaccine-responding clonotypes were identified with edgeR using replicate PBMC samples, with FDR below 0.01 and a log2 fold change above 5 up to day 15 being required. Bulk clonotypes were assigned CD4 or CD8 identity according to which sequenced CD4 or CD8 repertoire held them at higher abundance. TCRdb reprocessing: public reads trimmed at Q25 with fastp, clones called with MiXCR, in-frame beta chains kept. For every CDR3 protein sequence, its rows merge into one entry that carries the most common genes and DNA. TCRdb's processing, not the authors' own work, is the source of the V and J calls. Present in this sample are about 350,000 distinct CDR3 sequences, approximately 8% of which were seen just once. Clones ranked in the top ten supply around 17% of the sample.

The sample's treatment or condition label, decoded: live attenuated yellow fever vaccine strain. At each blood-draw timepoint, two biological replicates of bulk PBMCs were obtained. PBMCs were isolated from peripheral blood using a standard Ficoll-Paque protocol. RNA was extracted with TriZol from bulk PBMCs, CD4 and CD8 fractions, and dextramer-positive and dextramer-negative fractions. This sample comprised PBMCs, obtained roughly 46 days after the first yellow fever vaccination. The clonotype comes from a man aged 18 to 30 who received the YFV17D yellow fever vaccine. Recombination linked TRBV27 to TRBJ2-1; the D gene assignment is ambiguous. The base sequence is TGTGCCAGTACCCATTCCCCGGGTGATGAGCAGTTCTTC. Its translation reads: CASTHSPGDEQFF.